This T cell receptor beta chain came from a study of graft-versus-host responses after intestinal transplantation. Study background: Among the recipients, transplants were multivisceral, liver-intestinal, or isolated intestinal. Anti-thymocyte globulin served as induction for all recipients, who then took tacrolimus and steroids for about three years. The study, taken as a whole, reports: Early post-transplant HvG declines showed an association with peak circulating GvH clone levels. Recipient marrow held GvH clones, some first seen in ileum or blood.

Losses at the gene ends were 8 bases for V and 0 bases for J; bases not matched to a gene: 9. CDR3 length equals 15 residues. Germline loops: CDR1 MNHNS, CDR2 SASEGT. The data were produced by immunoSEQ multiplex PCR, yet TCRdb's version contains in-frame clones alone and is incomplete. The sample shows around 39,000 clones, 93% of them seen only once. With respect to this clone: The antigen is not known.

The sequence was collected from a human patient who received an intestinal transplant, so some T cells may come from the graft donor. The V call is TRBV6-1, the J call TRBJ2-7; 8 bases align to TRBD2. This specimen was PBMCs, taken around 730 days after intestinal transplantation. The CDR3 coding sequence is TGTGCCAGCGGGGGCTGGCGGGGGGCCTCCTACGAGCAGTACTTC. This translates into CASGGWRGASYEQYF.